A selection of T cell receptor beta chains follows, all from one sample in a study of blood T cell repertoires in COVID-19. Here immunoSEQ multiplex PCR was the method, and the copy in TCRdb shows in-frame clones only, minus some. This table has 100,000 to 150,000 clones, 75% to 85% appearing once. Source material: peripheral blood. These receptors all stem from a woman between 50 and 59 years old with acute or convalescent COVID-19. The conserved cysteine and the conserved F or W are not part of the CDR3 here. A clone size is listed for some rows: how often the clone was seen (once, few, many), or a class if it is expanded.

>.|TRBJ2-3|TRBV27|12
ASSLGRKGDTQY
>few|TRBJ2-7|TRBV11-2|13
ASSRSRSGPYEQY
>.|TRBJ1-5|TRBV19|13
ASSTREGPNQPQH
>.|TRBJ1-1|TRBV6-5|10
ASSYSEGSAF
>.|TRBJ1-6|TRBV2|13
ASRADGGGGSPLH
>.|TRBJ1-4|TRBV5-1|12
ASSLSGVYEKLF
>.|TRBJ1-1|TRBV7-9|13
ASSLTGGAKAEAF
>once|TRBJ2-5|TRBV27|15
ASSSRDRGKSQETQY
>.|TRBJ1-5|TRBV9|13
ASSVGAGKDQPQH
>.|TRBJ2-5|TRBV7-9|14
ASSKGTLPGQETQY
>.|TRBJ2-5|TRBV25-1|11
ASSPQYQETQY
>.|TRBJ1-1|TRBV9|15
ASSGGTTGGRGTEAF
>.|TRBJ1-2|TRBV28|13
ASSSGLPSNYGYT
>.|TRBJ1-2|TRBV27|16
ASSLSDRDSTQYYGYT
>.|TRBJ2-3|TRBV18|12
ASSPTRGTDTQY
>.|TRBJ1-2|TRBV23-1|10
ASGRDCYGYT
>.|TRBJ1-4|TRBV15|11
ATSVGTVEKLF
>.|TRBJ2-1|TRBV5-1|13
ASSLEGGPYNEQF
>.|TRBJ1-1|TRBV5-4|14
ASSLGTGVMNTEAF
>few|TRBJ2-7|TRBV7-9|12
ASSSNYENYEQY
>.|TRBJ2-7|TRBV5-1|13
ASSLRQGPFYEQY
>.|TRBJ2-2|TRBV3-1/TRBV3-2|16
ASSRNHAGGVNTGELF
>.|TRBJ2-1|TRBV6-2/TRBV6-3|13
ASSLRANAPNEQF
>.|TRBJ2-2|TRBV6-5|13
ASGAGTGFIGELF
>few|TRBJ1-2|TRBV3-1/TRBV3-2|13
ASSQGRGLHYGYT
>.|TRBJ2-4|TRBV6-5|13
ASNQRGFGKNIQY
>.|TRBJ1-2|TRBV14|12
ASSEQGLGYGYT
>once|TRBJ1-2|TRBV5-5|13
ASSFRGRANYGYT
>.|TRBJ1-1|TRBV7-8|14
ASSLKVGMMNTEAF
>.|TRBJ2-7|TRBV10-1|13
ASSESPIGQAEQY
>few|TRBJ2-7|TRBV30|14
AWSDFFGQINYEQY
>.|TRBJ2-3|TRBV24-1|10
ATSVQGDTQY
>.|TRBJ2-2|TRBV11-2|13
ASSFTGRGTGELF
>.|TRBJ1-2|TRBV3-1/TRBV3-2|12
ASSQGQGNYGYT
>.|TRBJ1-2|TRBV19|13
ASSITGTGVRGYT
>few|TRBJ2-3|TRBV9|13
ASSPMTRRTDTQY
>.|TRBJ2-3|TRBV6-2/TRBV6-3|15
ASSKRRPMEQTDTQY
>.|TRBJ1-5|TRBV12-3/TRBV12-4|11
ASSPTHNQPQH
>.|TRBJ2-7|TRBV19|12
ASSILNSPYEQY
>.|TRBJ2-1|TRBV7-9|12
ASSLVSGNNEQF
>.|TRBJ2-5|TRBV5-5|14
ASSPWTSAGQETQY
>once|TRBJ1-2|TRBV5-1|12
ASRPLLSNYGYT
>.|TRBJ1-4|TRBV5-1|13
ASSLAGTGVEKLF
>.|TRBJ1-6|TRBV10-3|13
AIKGGDRDNSPLH
>.|TRBJ2-7|TRBV6-5|13
ASRDPGLAVHEQY
>.|TRBJ2-3|TRBV7-8|13
ASSLDTGRTDTQY
>.|TRBJ2-5|TRBV9|13
ASSVSPGVGETQY
>once|TRBJ2-1|TRBV7-9|15
ASSLGVAGGRYNEQF
>.|TRBJ2-7|TRBV28|10
ASQLGGYEQY
>.|TRBJ2-5|TRBV6-1|11
ASSEAGVGTQY
>once|TRBJ1-6|TRBV10-1|12
ARIARDSNSPLH
>.|TRBJ2-4|TRBV4-1|13
ASSQALGGDNIQY
>.|TRBJ2-5|TRBV4-2|14
ASSQRLAGGQETQY
>few|TRBJ2-1|TRBV7-3|14
ASSPIAGGSYNEQF
>.|TRBJ2-1|TRBV9|15
ASSVGPGLAEVNEQF
>.|TRBJ2-7|TRBV5-1|11
ASSLESSYEQY
>.|TRBJ1-2|TRBV14|13
ASSQRESPNYGYT
>.|TRBJ2-3|TRBV27|12
ATRGRGATDTQY
>once|TRBJ2-7|TRBV11-2|10
ASSPQTYEQY
>.|TRBJ1-2|TRBV28|14
ASSFFWSGSIYGYT